Each of the 25 T cell receptor beta chains below was sequenced from the same sample in a study of identifying expanded T cells in peripheral blood. Clones were sequenced by immunoSEQ multiplex PCR, and TCRdb holds only the in-frame ones, with some missing. Found here are 95,000 to 100,000 clones, roughly 87% of them singletons; the top ten hold about a sixth. Specimen: blood. These receptors were collected from a person aged 18 to 70 in good health.

The V and J genes are TRBV4-3 and TRBJ2-1; perhaps TRBD1 as D (5 bases). Trimming shortened V by 4 bases and J by 6 bases, and 10 bases separated the two germline ends. CDR1 LGHNA and CDR2 YSLEER come from the germline V gene. The CDR3 sequence is 13 residues long. The CDR3 nucleotides are TGCGCCAGCAGCCTACAAGGGGCCAATGAGCAGTTCTTC. This translates into CASSLQGANEQFF.

V gene TRBV7-2 combines with J gene TRBJ2-2; D is uncertain. Germline lookup yields CDR1 SGHTA and CDR2 FQGNSA. Trimming shortened V by 3 bases and J by 3 bases, and 8 bases separated the two germline ends. CDR3 length equals 14 residues. Here the CDR3 reads CASSFGSYTGELFF. In DNA form, the CDR3 reads TGTGCCAGCAGCTTCGGTAGTTACACCGGGGAGCTGTTTTTT.

The chain joins TRBV9 to TRBJ2-1, with TRBD2 matching over 8 bases. The J segment lost 4 bases and the V segment lost 3 bases, leaving 6 bases of the junction unmatched. The CDR3 length is 15 residues. Germline-derived CDR1 and CDR2 are SGDLS and YYNGEE. CDR3 region: CASSASGGEYNEQFF. For the CDR3, the DNA is TGTGCCAGCAGCGCCAGCGGGGGTGAATACAATGAGCAGTTCTTC. The whole variable domain, remainder taken from reference TRBV9 and TRBJ2-1, is DSGVTQTPKHLITATGQRVTLRCSPRSGDLSVYWYQQSLDQGLQFLIQYYNGEERAKGNILERFSAQQFPDLHSELNLSSLELGDSALYFCASSASGGEYNEQFFGPGTRLTVL.

The CDR3, as DNA: TGTGCCAGCAGAACCGGGACATTGGATTACGAGCAGTACTTC. Translating it yields CASRTGTLDYEQYF. J is TRBJ2-7 and V is TRBV6-6, with D maybe TRBD1 (6 bases). This CDR3 spans 14 amino acids. Germline CDR1 and CDR2: MNHNY and SVGAGI (reference sequence). Trimming cost V 6 bases and J 4 bases, with 16 bases left between them.

This clone was picked up a small number of times. The chain joins TRBV29-1 to TRBJ2-3, with D perhaps TRBD1 (6 bases). The CDR3 contains 15 residues. Trimming left V 8 bases short and J 2 bases short, with 20 bases between. Germline lookup yields CDR1 SQVTM and CDR2 ANQGSEA. The CDR3 sequence is CSLMGAPPFTDTQYF. The CDR3, as DNA: TGCAGCTTGATGGGGGCGCCTCCCTTCACAGATACGCAGTATTTT.

The chain combines TRBV28 with TRBJ2-5; 8 bases are a match to TRBD1. The CDR3 loop spans 14 amino acids. Germline trimming cut 6 bases from V and 7 bases from J; bases unmatched to any gene: 10. Germline-derived CDR1 and CDR2 are MDHEN and SYDVKM. CDR3 region: CASRVQGADGTQYF. DNA for the CDR3: TGTGCCAGCAGGGTTCAGGGGGCTGATGGGACCCAGTACTTC.

The chain employs TRBV13 and TRBJ2-7; TRBD1 aligns across 7 bases. Germline V gene data show CDR1 as PRHDT and CDR2 as FYEKMQ (reference sequence). Trimming at V came to 3 bases and at J to 0 bases, leaving 5 bases not matched to a gene. CDR3 length: 15 residues. CDR3: CASSFQDRRSYEQYF. The CDR3 DNA sequence: TGTGCCAGCAGCTTCCAGGACAGGCGCTCCTACGAGCAGTACTTC.

This clone was counted once. V and J are TRBV25-1 and TRBJ2-5, with a tentative D call TRBD1 (6 bases). The CDR3 has 16 amino acids. The germline V and J ends were trimmed by 6 bases and 0 bases, with 17 bases remaining between them. Germline CDR1 MGHDK, CDR2 SYGVNS. The CDR3 is CASSYDRGSYQETQYF. The CDR3 region has the DNA TGTGCCAGCAGCTACGATAGGGGGTCGTACCAAGAGACCCAGTACTTC. Using reference TRBV25-1 and TRBJ2-5 for the parts outside the CDR3, the full variable domain is EADIYQTPRYLVIGTGKKITLECSQTMGHDKMYWYQQDPGMELHLIHYSYGVNSTEKGDLSSESTVSRIRTEHFPLTLESARPSHTSQYLCASSYDRGSYQETQYFGPGTRLLVL.

The CDR3 coding sequence is TGTGCCAGCAGCTTGTCCGTCTATAATTCACCCCTCCACTTT. Encoded protein: CASSLSVYNSPLHF. The rearrangement links TRBV5-5 to TRBJ1-6; D gene uncertain. The germline CDR1 and CDR2 sequences are SGHKS and YYEKEE (reference sequence). The CDR3 contains 14 residues. V shed 1 base and J shed 3 bases, with 5 bases lying between them.

V and J are TRBV10-2 and TRBJ2-7; D not resolved. There are 13 residues in the CDR3. Per the germline V gene, CDR1 is WSHSY and CDR2 is SAAADI. Trimming took off 4 bases at V and 2 bases at J, with 9 bases between the two ends. The CDR3 is CASSGYRAYEQYF. CDR3 sequence (DNA): TGCGCCAGCAGTGGATACAGAGCCTACGAGCAGTACTTC.

J is TRBJ2-3 and V is TRBV18, with TRBD1 matching over 11 bases. V gave up 2 bases and J gave up 6 bases; unmatched junction bases: 4. Germline values: CDR1 KGHSH, CDR2 LQKENI. This CDR3 comprises 15 residues. CDR3 residues: CASSPNGQGADTQYF. CDR3 bases: TGTGCCAGCTCACCAAATGGACAGGGGGCCGATACGCAGTATTTT.

V usage is TRBV2 and J usage is TRBJ1-2; 10 nucleotides match TRBD1. CDR3 length equals 15 residues. From germline, CDR1 is SNHLY and CDR2 FYNNEI. V shed 7 bases, J shed 7 bases, and the junction held 12 bases outside the gene matches. The DNA of the CDR3 is TGTGCCAGCATTCGGGACAGGGGAGTTGGGCTTGGCTACACCTTC. Amino acid sequence: CASIRDRGVGLGYTF. Full variable domain (remainder filled in from reference TRBV2 and TRBJ1-2): EPEVTQTPSHQVTQMGQEVILRCVPISNHLYFYWYRQILGQKVEFLVSFYNNEISEKSEIFDDQFSVERPDGSNFTLKIRSTKLEDSAMYFCASIRDRGVGLGYTFGSGTRLTVV.

The chain is built from TRBV4-3 and TRBJ2-7; TRBD1 matches at 9 bases. The germline CDR1 and CDR2 sequences are LGHNA and YSLEER. V trimming: 1 base; J trimming: 5 bases; junction bases outside the gene matches: 9. The CDR3 spans 16 residues. The CDR3 protein is CASSQAWGQGIHEQYF. CDR3 in DNA: TGCGCCAGCAGCCAAGCGTGGGGACAGGGAATCCACGAGCAGTACTTC.

The V and J genes are TRBV9 and TRBJ1-3; D is perhaps TRBD1 (6 bases). The V gene lost 2 bases and the J gene lost 1 base, with 10 bases spanning the gap. The CDR3 runs to 15 residues. The germline CDR1 and CDR2 sequences are SGDLS and YYNGEE. The CDR3 here is CASSVAGASGNTIYF. CDR3 nucleotides: TGTGCCAGCAGCGTTGCAGGGGCTTCTGGAAACACCATATATTTT.

V and J are TRBV28 and TRBJ1-6, with D perhaps matching TRBD1 (5 bases). The CDR3 runs 15 residues. The V gene lost 5 bases and the J gene lost 5 bases, with 13 bases spanning the gap. CDR1 MDHEN and CDR2 SYDVKM come from the germline V gene. The CDR3 bases are TGTGCCAGCAGTCAGTCCGGGACCCATAATTCACCCCTCCACTTT. It codes for CASSQSGTHNSPLHF.

The chain employs TRBV27 and TRBJ1-2; tentative D call: TRBD1 (5 bases). Deletions cut 5 bases from V and 2 bases from J, with 15 bases between. This CDR3 has 15 residues. Germline CDR1 is MNHEY and CDR2 is SMNVEV (reference sequence). The CDR3: CASSPGPITNYGYTF. CDR3 bases: TGTGCCAGCAGTCCGGGACCCATAACGAACTATGGCTACACCTTC.

This clone was seen ten or more times. Other DNA variants within this sample encode the same CDR3. This rearrangement joins TRBV11-2 to TRBJ1-2, with 7 bases that match TRBD1. The CDR3 has 13 amino acids. The germline CDR1 and CDR2 sequences are SGHAT and FQNNGV. The V segment lost 5 bases and the J segment 3 bases; nucleotides outside the gene matches: 3. The CDR3 DNA follows: TGTGCCAGCAGCCCCGGACAGGACTATGGCTACACCTTC. Protein product: CASSPGQDYGYTF.

This chain connects TRBV28 to TRBJ2-5, with D possibly being TRBD1 (6 bases). The CDR3 has 13 residues. Germline V CDR1 and CDR2: MDHEN, SYDVKM. Trimming removed 4 bases from V and 10 bases from J, with 16 bases in between. The CDR3 nucleotides are TGTGCCAGCAGTTCATACAGGGATGGGATCCAGTACTTC. It translates to CASSSYRDGIQYF.

The chain combines TRBV7-6 with TRBJ2-7; D not certain. Trimming cost V 3 bases and J 6 bases, with 9 bases left between them. From germline, CDR1 is SGHVS and CDR2 FNYEAQ. The CDR3 sequence is 12 residues long. The CDR3 nucleotides read TGTGCCAGCAGCTTTATGGCGGCCGAGCAGTACTTC. Residues: CASSFMAAEQYF.

The CDR3 protein is CASSPVFGNTEAFF. The DNA of the CDR3 is TGTGCCAGCTCACCAGTTTTTGGGAACACTGAAGCTTTCTTT. V gene TRBV18 combines with J gene TRBJ1-1; D call uncertain. The V end lost 2 bases, the J end lost 1 base, and 8 bases lay between the germline ends. CDR1 is KGHSH and CDR2 is LQKENI in the germline V gene. CDR3 length: 14 amino acids.

The chain combines TRBV5-1 with TRBJ2-7; D uncertain. The germline CDR1 and CDR2 sequences are SGHRS and YFSETQ. The CDR3 length is 11 residues. V was clipped by 4 bases and J by 7 bases, with 9 bases between them. The CDR3 nucleotides read TGCGCCAGCAGCCCGAAGCCAGAGCAGTACTTC. This sequence encodes CASSPKPEQYF.

This chain links TRBV30 with TRBJ1-1; the D gene is possibly TRBD1 (6 bases). The germline CDR1 and CDR2 sequences are GTSNPN and SVGIG (reference sequence). Trimming removed 4 bases from V and 3 bases from J, with 12 bases in between. The CDR3 is 13 residues long. The CDR3 loop reads CAWNQGQHTEAFF. CDR3 in DNA: TGTGCCTGGAATCAGGGGCAGCACACTGAAGCTTTCTTT.

This clone was seen a handful of times. The CDR3 coding sequence is TGTGCCAGCAGTGATGGACGCGGGGGGGACTTCACAGATACGCAGTATTTT. Residues: CASSDGRGGDFTDTQYF. J is TRBJ2-3 and V is TRBV2; 9 positions match TRBD2. Germline CDR1 reads SNHLY; CDR2 reads FYNNEI. The V segment lost 3 bases and the J segment 2 bases; nucleotides outside the gene matches: 9. The CDR3 extends over 17 amino acids.

The chain links TRBV6-1 to TRBJ2-5, with D unclear. The CDR3 spans 18 residues. Trimming pared 2 bases from V and 4 bases from J, leaving 23 bases between. Germline CDR1 reads MNHNS; CDR2 reads SASEGT. CDR3 bases: TGTGCCAGCAGTGAACCGATGAAAGGCCTGGGGTACGGAGAGACCCAGTACTTC. Amino acid sequence: CASSEPMKGLGYGETQYF.

The V gene is TRBV19, the J gene TRBJ1-5, with D hard to call. In germline, CDR1 is LNHDA, CDR2 SQIVND (reference sequence). V dropped 10 bases and J dropped 0 bases, with 10 bases sitting between them. The CDR3 runs to 13 residues. CDR3 protein: CATATVSNQPQHF. CDR3 bases: TGTGCCACAGCTACGGTTAGCAATCAGCCCCAGCATTTT.